This T cell receptor beta chain emerged from a study of blood T cells in healthy people across ages. Per the germline V gene, CDR1 is SGHKS and CDR2 is YYEKEE (reference sequence). The CDR3 is 15 amino acids. V dropped 0 bases and J dropped 4 bases, with 11 bases sitting between them. Details on this clonotype: Its matching antigen is unknown.

Whole-study findings and limits: In these data, TCR beta diversity tracked strongly with naive T cell percentage.

It was with a sample-barcoded 5' primer and a J-beta primer mix that a second PCR of roughly 6 to 11 cycles was run. TCRdb re-derived calls from the 5' RACE reads in MiXCR, one entry per CDR3 protein. The data show hundreds of thousands of distinct CDR3 sequences, around 48% seen once. Healthy individuals of Caucasian origin from Russia, aged roughly 6 to 90, served as donors. The receptor was derived from a woman aged 60-75 years in good health. The material sequenced was blood. The J gene is TRBJ2-1, the V gene TRBV5-5, with D perhaps TRBD2 (5 bases). DNA for the CDR3: TGTGCCAGCAGCTTGGGCGGAGGCCAATACAATGAGCAGTTCTTC. This codes for CASSLGGGQYNEQFF.